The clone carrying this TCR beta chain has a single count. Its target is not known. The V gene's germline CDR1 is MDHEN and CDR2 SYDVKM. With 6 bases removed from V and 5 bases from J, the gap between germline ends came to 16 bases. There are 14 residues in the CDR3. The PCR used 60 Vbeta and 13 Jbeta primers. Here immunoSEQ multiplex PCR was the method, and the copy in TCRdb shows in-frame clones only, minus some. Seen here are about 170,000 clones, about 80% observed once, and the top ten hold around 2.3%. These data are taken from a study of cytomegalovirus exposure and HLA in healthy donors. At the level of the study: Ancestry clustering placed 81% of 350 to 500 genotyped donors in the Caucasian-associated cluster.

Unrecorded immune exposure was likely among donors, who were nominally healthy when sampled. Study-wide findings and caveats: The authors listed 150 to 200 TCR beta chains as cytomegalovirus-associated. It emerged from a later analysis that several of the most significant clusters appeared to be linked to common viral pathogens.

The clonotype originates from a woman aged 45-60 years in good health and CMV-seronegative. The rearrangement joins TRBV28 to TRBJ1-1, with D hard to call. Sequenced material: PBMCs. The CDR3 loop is CASRNLTPGTEAFF. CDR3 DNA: TGTGCCAGCAGGAACCTCACCCCGGGGACTGAAGCTTTCTTT.